This T cell receptor beta chain stems from a study of cytotoxic CD8 clonotypes in ibrutinib-treated CLL. Study context: Investigators collected response samples after a median approximately eleven months of treatment, range 6 to 36.

Study-wide results and limits: Baseline clonality, higher than in age-matched healthy donors, tracked circulating CD8+ T-cell counts.

Between the trimmed V and J ends, which lost 6 bases and 7 bases, there was a span of 15 bases. The germline gives CDR1 MNHNS, CDR2 SASEGT. The CDR3 is 14 residues long. Sequencing was performed with immunoSEQ multiplex PCR; in TCRdb, only in-frame clones are kept and a portion is missing. The sample consists of approximately 92,000 clones, more than 70% of them appearing once. To note about this clone: Its matching antigen is unknown.

Sequencing was performed on PBMCs, taken after 24 months of ibrutinib treatment. This sequence was found in a human donor with chronic lymphocytic leukemia. The chain uses TRBV6-1 and TRBJ1-4, with D possibly TRBD1 on 5 matching bases. This CDR3 is CASSPGRLFEKLFF. The CDR3 nucleotides read TGTGCCAGCAGCCCGGGACGGCTTTTTGAAAAACTGTTTTTT.